These 8 T cell receptor beta chains came from one sample sequenced in a study of OX40 agonist ivuxolimab in advanced cancers. Assay: immunoSEQ multiplex PCR; the TCRdb copy retains only in-frame clones and omits some. The sample holds around 44,000 clones, approximately 83% seen once. The specimen was CD4+ or CD8+ T cells sorted from blood, collected in a trial of the OX40 agonist ivuxolimab. These receptors originate from an adult with an advanced solid tumor such as melanoma, head and neck, liver or kidney cancer.

This chain uses TRBV7-9 with TRBJ2-1; D is uncertain. The CDR3 extends over 12 amino acids. Per germline, CDR1 SEHNR and CDR2 FQNEAQ (reference sequence). V shed 5 bases and J shed 9 bases, with 11 bases lying between them. The CDR3 region is CASSPSGGEQFF. The DNA for the CDR3 is TGTGCCAGCAGCCCATCGGGCGGTGAGCAGTTCTTC.

This clone was counted once. The chain carries TRBV9 and TRBJ1-1; D ambiguous. The V end was cut by 0 bases, the J end by 0 bases, with 3 bases between. Looked up from germline, CDR1 is SGDLS and CDR2 is YYNGEE. CDR3 length: 13 residues. The CDR3 nucleotides read TGTGCCAGCAGCGTAGATCTGAACACTGAAGCTTTCTTT. Encoded protein: CASSVDLNTEAFF.

J is TRBJ1-1 and V is TRBV7-2, with D possibly being TRBD1 (6 bases). The CDR3 length is 14 residues. V lost 6 bases, J lost 4 bases, and 15 bases lay in between. Germline CDR1 and CDR2: SGHTA and FQGNSA. The CDR3 bases are TGTGCCAGCAGAGTAAGGCGGGGGCGCACTGAAGCTTTCTTT. Protein sequence: CASRVRRGRTEAFF.

The chain uses TRBV19 and TRBJ1-1; no firm D call. Germline lookup yields CDR1 LNHDA and CDR2 SQIVND (reference sequence). V dropped 7 bases and J dropped 0 bases, with 3 bases sitting between them. CDR3 length equals 11 residues. The CDR3 region has the DNA TGTGCCAGTATATTGAACACTGAAGCTTTCTTT. Encoded protein: CASILNTEAFF. The entire variable domain, with the rest obtained from reference TRBV19 and TRBJ1-1, is as follows: DGGITQSPKYLFRKEGQNVTLSCEQNLNHDAMYWYRQDPGQGLRLIYYSQIVNDFQKGDIAEGYSVSREKKESFPLTVTSAQKNPTAFYLCASILNTEAFFGQGTRLTVV.

The rearrangement uses TRBV7-2 and TRBJ2-2; D might be TRBD2 (5 bases). This CDR3 is 14 amino acids long. Germline CDR1 reads SGHTA; CDR2 reads FQGNSA. Deletions cut 3 bases from V and 7 bases from J, with 12 bases between. CDR3 coding DNA: TGTGCCAGCAGCTTCCTCGGGAAGAGCGGGGAGCTGTTTTTT. Translating gives CASSFLGKSGELFF.

The CDR3 protein is CASSPSRLGEAFF. The CDR3 DNA follows: TGTGCCAGCAGTCCGTCACGGTTGGGTGAAGCTTTCTTT. The chain uses TRBV28 and TRBJ1-1; no clear D gene. Germline-derived CDR1 and CDR2 are MDHEN and SYDVKM. The CDR3 has 13 residues. V lost 5 bases, J lost 7 bases, and 14 bases lay in between.

This clone turned up a few times. The rearrangement uses TRBV25-1 and TRBJ1-1; D remains ambiguous. Germline V gene sequence: CDR1 MGHDK, CDR2 SYGVNS. V dropped 8 bases and J dropped 1 base, with 5 bases sitting between them. The CDR3 contains 11 residues. As DNA, the CDR3 is TGTGCCAGCGTTGAGAACACTGAAGCTTTCTTT. It translates to CASVENTEAFF.

J is TRBJ2-1 and V is TRBV7-6; 12 positions agree with TRBD2. The trim removed 4 bases at V and 0 bases at J, leaving 10 bases unmatched. The CDR3 extends over 19 amino acids. In germline, CDR1 is SGHVS, CDR2 FNYEAQ. DNA for the CDR3: TGTGCCAGCAGCTCCGGGGCTAGCGGGGGGGAAGTCTCCTACAATGAGCAGTTCTTC. Its translation: CASSSGASGGEVSYNEQFF.